This T cell receptor beta chain was sequenced for a study of T cell responses to AZD1222 COVID-19 vaccine. Study summary: Researchers grouped second doses given at about 4 or about 12 weeks into one pool. Overall study findings and caveats: Repertoire sampling occurred only after the peak T cell response.

TCRdb's copy holds only in-frame clones and misses some; the assay was immunoSEQ multiplex PCR. The table records about 180,000 clones, 70% to 90% of them present only once. A note on this clone: As yet, its antigen is unknown.

Trimming removed 0 bases from V and 8 bases from J, with 16 bases in between. The CDR3 consists of 16 residues. Germline CDR1 reads MNHNS; CDR2 reads SASEGT. Source: peripheral blood, taken on day 0 of AZD1222 vaccination. The sequence was collected from an adult in good health. The chain recombines TRBV6-1 with TRBJ1-4; D gene ambiguous. The CDR3 region is CASSEALGWGAEKLFF. The CDR3 DNA reads as TGTGCCAGCAGTGAAGCGTTAGGATGGGGAGCCGAAAAACTGTTTTTT.